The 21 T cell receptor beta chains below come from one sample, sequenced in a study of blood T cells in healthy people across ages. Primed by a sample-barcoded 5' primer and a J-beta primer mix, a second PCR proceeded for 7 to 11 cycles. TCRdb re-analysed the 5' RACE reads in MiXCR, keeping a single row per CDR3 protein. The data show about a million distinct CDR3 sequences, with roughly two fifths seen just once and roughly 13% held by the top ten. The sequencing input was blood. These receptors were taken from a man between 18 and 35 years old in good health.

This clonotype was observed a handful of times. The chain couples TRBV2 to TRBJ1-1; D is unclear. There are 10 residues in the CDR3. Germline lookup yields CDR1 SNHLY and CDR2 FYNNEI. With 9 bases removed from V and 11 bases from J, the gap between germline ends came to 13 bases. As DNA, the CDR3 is TGTGCCAGTTCGGGAAGGGCGGCTTTCTTT. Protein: CASSGRAAFF.

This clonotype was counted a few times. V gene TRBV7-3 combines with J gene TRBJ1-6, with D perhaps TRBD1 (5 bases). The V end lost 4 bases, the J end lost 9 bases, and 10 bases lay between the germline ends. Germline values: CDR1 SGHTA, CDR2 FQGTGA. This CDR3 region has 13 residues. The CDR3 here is CASSSGGSSPLHF. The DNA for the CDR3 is TGTGCCAGCAGCTCCGGGGGTAGTTCACCCCTCCACTTT.

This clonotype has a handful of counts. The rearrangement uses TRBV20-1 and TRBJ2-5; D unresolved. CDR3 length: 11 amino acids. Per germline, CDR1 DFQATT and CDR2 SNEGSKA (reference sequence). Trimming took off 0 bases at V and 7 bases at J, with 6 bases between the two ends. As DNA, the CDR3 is TGCAGTGCTAGAGATATTGGGACCCAGTACTTC. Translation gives CSARDIGTQYF.

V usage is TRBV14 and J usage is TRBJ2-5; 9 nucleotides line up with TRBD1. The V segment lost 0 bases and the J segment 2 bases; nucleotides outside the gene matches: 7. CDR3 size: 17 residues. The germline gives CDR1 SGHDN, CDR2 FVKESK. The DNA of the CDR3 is TGTGCCAGCAGCCAAGAAGTTGGGACAGGGATACAAGAGACCCAGTACTTC. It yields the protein CASSQEVGTGIQETQYF.

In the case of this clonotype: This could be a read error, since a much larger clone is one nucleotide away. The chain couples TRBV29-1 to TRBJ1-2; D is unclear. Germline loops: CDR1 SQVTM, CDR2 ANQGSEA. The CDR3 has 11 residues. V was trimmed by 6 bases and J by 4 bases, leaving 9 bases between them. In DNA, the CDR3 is TGCAGCGTCAACAACTCCTATGGCTACACCTTC. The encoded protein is CSVNNSYGYTF.

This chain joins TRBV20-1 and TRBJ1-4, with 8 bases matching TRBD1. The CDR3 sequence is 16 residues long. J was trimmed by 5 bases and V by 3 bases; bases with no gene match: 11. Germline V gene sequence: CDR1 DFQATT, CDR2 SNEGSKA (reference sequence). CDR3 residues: CSARSSTGQENEKLFF. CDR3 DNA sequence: TGCAGTGCTAGGAGTTCTACGGGACAGGAGAATGAAAAACTGTTTTTT.

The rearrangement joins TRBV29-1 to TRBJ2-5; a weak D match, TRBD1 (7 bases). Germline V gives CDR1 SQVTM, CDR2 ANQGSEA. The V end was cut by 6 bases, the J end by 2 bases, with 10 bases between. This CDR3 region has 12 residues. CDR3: CSVGGQQETQYF. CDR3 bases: TGCAGCGTGGGGGGACAGCAAGAGACCCAGTACTTC.

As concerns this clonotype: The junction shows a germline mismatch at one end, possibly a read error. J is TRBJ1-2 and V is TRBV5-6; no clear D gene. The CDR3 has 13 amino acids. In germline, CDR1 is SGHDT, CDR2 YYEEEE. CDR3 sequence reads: CANSPGLSYGYTF. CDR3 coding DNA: TGTGCCAACAGCCCCGGACTGTCCTATGGCTACACCTTC. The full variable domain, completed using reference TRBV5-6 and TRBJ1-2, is DAGVTQSPTHLIKTRGQQVTLRCSPKSGHDTVSWYQQALGQGPQFIFQYYEEEERQRGNFPDRFSGHQFPNYSSELNVNALLLGDSALYLCANSPGLSYGYTFGSGTRLTVV.

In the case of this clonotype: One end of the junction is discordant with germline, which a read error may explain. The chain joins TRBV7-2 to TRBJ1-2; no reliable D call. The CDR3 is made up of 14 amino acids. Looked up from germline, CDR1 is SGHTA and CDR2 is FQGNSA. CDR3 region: CASSLARDLLGCTF. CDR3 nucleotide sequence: TGTGCCAGCAGCTTAGCTAGGGATTTGCTTGGCTGCACCTTC.

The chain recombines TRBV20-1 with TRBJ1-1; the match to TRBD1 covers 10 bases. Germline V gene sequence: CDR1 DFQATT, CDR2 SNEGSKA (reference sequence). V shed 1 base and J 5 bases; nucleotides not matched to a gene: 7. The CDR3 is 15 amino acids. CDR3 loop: CSARVRDRGFTEAFF. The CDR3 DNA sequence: TGCAGTGCTAGAGTTCGGGACAGGGGTTTTACTGAAGCTTTCTTT.

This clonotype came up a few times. The CDR3 DNA reads as TGTGCCATCAGTGAGTCCGGACAGGGGTGGTATGGCTACACCTTC. Translation gives CAISESGQGWYGYTF. This sequence joins TRBV10-3 and TRBJ1-2; 9 bases are a match to TRBD1. This CDR3 is built from 15 residues. Germline lookup yields CDR1 ENHRY and CDR2 SYGVKD. Unmatched junction bases numbered 4, after V lost 0 bases and J lost 5 bases.

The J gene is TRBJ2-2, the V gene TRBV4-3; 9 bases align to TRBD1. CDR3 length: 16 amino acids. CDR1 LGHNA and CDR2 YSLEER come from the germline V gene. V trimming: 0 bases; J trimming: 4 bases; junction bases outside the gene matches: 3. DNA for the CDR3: TGCGCCAGCAGCCAAGAATGGGACAGGGCCACCGGGGAGCTGTTTTTT. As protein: CASSQEWDRATGELFF.

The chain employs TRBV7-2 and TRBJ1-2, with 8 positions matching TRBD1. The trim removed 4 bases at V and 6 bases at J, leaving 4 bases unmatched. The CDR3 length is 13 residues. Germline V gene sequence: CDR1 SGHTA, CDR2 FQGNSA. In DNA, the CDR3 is TGTGCCAGCAGCTCCCAGGACAGGGATGGCTACACCTTC. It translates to CASSSQDRDGYTF. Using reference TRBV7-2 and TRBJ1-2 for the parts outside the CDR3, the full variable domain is GAGVSQSPSNKVTEKGKDVELRCDPISGHTALYWYRQSLGQGLEFLIYFQGNSAPDKSGLPSDRFSAERTGGSVSTLTIQRTQQEDSAVYLCASSSQDRDGYTFGSGTRLTVV.

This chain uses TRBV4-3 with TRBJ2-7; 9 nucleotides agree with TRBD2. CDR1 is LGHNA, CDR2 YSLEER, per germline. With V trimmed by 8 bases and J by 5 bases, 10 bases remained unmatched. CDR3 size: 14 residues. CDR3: CASGPWTSANEQYF. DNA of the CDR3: TGCGCCAGCGGTCCCTGGACTAGCGCAAACGAGCAGTACTTC.

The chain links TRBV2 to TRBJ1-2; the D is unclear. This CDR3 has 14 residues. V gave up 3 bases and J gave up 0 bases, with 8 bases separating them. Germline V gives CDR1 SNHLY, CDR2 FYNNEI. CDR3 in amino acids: CASSEEGTNYGYTF. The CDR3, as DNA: TGTGCCAGCAGTGAGGAGGGAACTAACTATGGCTACACCTTC.

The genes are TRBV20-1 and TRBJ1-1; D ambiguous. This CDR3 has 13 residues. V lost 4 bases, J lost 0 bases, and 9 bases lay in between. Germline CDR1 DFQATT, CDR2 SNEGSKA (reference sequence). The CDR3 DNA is TGCAGTGCTATAGGATACATGAACACTGAAGCTTTCTTT. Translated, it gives CSAIGYMNTEAFF.

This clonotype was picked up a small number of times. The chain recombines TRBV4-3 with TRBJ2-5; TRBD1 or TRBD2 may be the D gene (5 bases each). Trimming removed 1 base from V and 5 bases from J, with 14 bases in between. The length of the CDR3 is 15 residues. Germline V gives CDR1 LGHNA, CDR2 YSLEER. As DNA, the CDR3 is TGCGCCAGCAGCCAAGGGGGGAGACCCCCGGAGACCCAGTACTTC. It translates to CASSQGGRPPETQYF.

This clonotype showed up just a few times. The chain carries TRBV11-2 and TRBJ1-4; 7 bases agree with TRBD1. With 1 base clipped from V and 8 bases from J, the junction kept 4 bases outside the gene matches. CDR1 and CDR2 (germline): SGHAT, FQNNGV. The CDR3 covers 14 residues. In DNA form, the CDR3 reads TGTGCCAGCAGCTTAGGCCGGGACAGCGAAAAACTGTTTTTT. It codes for CASSLGRDSEKLFF.

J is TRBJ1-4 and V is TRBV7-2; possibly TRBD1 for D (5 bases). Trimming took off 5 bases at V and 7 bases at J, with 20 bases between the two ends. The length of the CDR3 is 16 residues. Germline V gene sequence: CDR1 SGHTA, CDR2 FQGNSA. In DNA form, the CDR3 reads TGTGCCAGCAGCCCGAGCGGGACGGAGATGGGTGAAAAACTGTTTTTT. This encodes CASSPSGTEMGEKLFF.

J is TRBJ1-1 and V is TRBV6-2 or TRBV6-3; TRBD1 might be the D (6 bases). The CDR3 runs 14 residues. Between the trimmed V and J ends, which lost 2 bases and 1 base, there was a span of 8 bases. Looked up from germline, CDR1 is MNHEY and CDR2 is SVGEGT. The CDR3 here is CASSYGGRNTEAFF. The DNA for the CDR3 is TGTGCCAGCAGTTACGGGGGGCGGAACACTGAAGCTTTCTTT.

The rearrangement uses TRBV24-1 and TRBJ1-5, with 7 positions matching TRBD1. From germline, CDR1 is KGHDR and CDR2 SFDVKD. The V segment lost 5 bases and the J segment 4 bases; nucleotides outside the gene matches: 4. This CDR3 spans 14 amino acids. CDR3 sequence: CATSGSDRNQPQHF. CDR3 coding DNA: TGTGCCACCAGTGGTTCGGACAGGAATCAGCCCCAGCATTTT.